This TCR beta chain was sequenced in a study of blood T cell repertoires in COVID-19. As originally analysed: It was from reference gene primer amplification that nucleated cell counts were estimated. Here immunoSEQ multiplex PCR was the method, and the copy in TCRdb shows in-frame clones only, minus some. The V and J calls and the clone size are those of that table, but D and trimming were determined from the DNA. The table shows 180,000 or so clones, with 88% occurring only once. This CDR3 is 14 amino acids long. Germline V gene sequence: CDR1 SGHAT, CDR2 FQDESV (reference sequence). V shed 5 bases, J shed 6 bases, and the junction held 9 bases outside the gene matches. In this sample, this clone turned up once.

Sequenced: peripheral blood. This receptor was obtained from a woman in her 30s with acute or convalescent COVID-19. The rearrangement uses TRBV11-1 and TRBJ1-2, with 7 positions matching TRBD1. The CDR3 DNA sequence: TGTGCCAGCAGCCGGGACAGCCGGTCGAATGGCTACACCTTC. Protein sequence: CASSRDSRSNGYTF.